Detailed here is one TCR beta chain. This clone was observed once. The target of this receptor is not known. No clone much larger than this one lies a single base away; base qualities are absent. V is clipped by 1 base and J by 4 bases, and the sequence between their germline boundaries is 13 bases long. Reading the germline V gene gives CDR1 SGHRS and CDR2 YFSETQ. The CDR3 covers 15 residues, taking in both the cysteine and the phenylalanine. CDR3 DNA is the only sequence kept; it has 45 bases, read in frame from the first base. The cohort was made up of 500 to 850 healthy bone marrow donors. At the time of sampling, all cohort members were nominally healthy, though unrecorded immune exposures were likely present. The donor was CMV seronegative and belonged to the group of around 350 seronegative cohort members. A peripheral blood sample was collected from each donor, and TCR beta sequencing was performed on peripheral blood mononuclear cells. Genomic DNA was extracted from the blood cell samples with the Qiagen DNeasy Blood Extraction Kit.

These data belong to a study of cytomegalovirus exposure and HLA in healthy donors (dated by TCRdb to between 2016 and 2019). About the full investigation: In an earlier analysis of about 560 of the donors, approximately 260 Gb of sequence data and roughly 100 million unique TCR beta sequences from some 170 million T cells were reported. An early release covering 550 to 700 HLA-typed donors comprised approximately 300 gigabases of sequencing data and around 80 million unique TCR sequences. The genetic ancestry cluster associated with self-reported Caucasian donors included 65% to 90% of the approximately 410 genotyped donors. The study aimed to test whether signatures of past pathogen exposure could be identified by cataloging public T cell receptors. Using immunosequencing, the study profiled T cell repertoires from about 650 subjects and related those repertoires to cytomegalovirus serostatus. Besides the first cohort of roughly 700 subjects, a separate validation cohort made up of 120 or so different subjects was used. High-throughput TCR immunosequencing, statistical association of individual TCRs with disease status, and machine learning were combined to predict cytomegalovirus infection status. A later analysis re-analyzed previously published TCR beta repertoires from 666 donors and added high-resolution HLA genotyping to study TCR occurrence patterns. Rather than drawing on any new phenotypic data, the later analysis identified candidate immune exposures from TCR beta sequences and the way those sequences occurred across donors. An earlier analysis of 587 of the donors applied high-throughput TCR beta sequencing to assess whether each TCR beta V gene segment acted as functional or pseudogenic. Donor age, sex, ethnicity and CMV serostatus were collected together with the repertoire data. In a later genetic analysis, genome-wide SNP genotypes for about three fifths of the roughly 670 donors were used, and that subset was treated as a discovery cohort. All discovery cohort repertoires had been generated using a single sequencing platform. Class I and class II HLA loci were covered by the typing at four-digit resolution. Typing coverage varied by locus: 629-630 donors for A, B, C, DRB1 and DQB1; some 520 for DQA1; approximately 570 for DPA1; around 450 for DPB1. Roughly 5 DR-DQ haplotypes were handled as single units for association and clustering, since linkage in the cohort was strong. On average, roughly 250,000 unique TCR beta nucleotide sequences were sequenced per donor among some 430 genotyped donors of the cohort, with roughly 19% of those sequences being non-productive.

Results and caveats for the whole study, not just this receptor: Only TCR beta chains were sequenced in this cohort, and the absence of alpha or paired-chain data limited detectable features. Because HLA typing was missing for some donors at each locus, association tests included only the typed subset. A cluster of highly shared sequence variants was judged likely to be a technical artifact of the sequencing pipeline. The classifier was reported to diagnose cytomegalovirus status with high specificity and sensitivity in both the original cohort and the validation cohort. Most TCR sequences were seen in very few donors, while some public TCRs were found in many individuals. Several of the top co-occurrence clusters appeared to be linked to parvovirus B19, influenza, CMV and Epstein-Barr virus, according to a later analysis. Linkage disequilibrium might explain the correlated functional status among segregating V segments, but an unknown experimental factor could not be ruled out. It was suggested by the authors that the approach could potentially be generalized to other disease states and immunological phenotypes. A total of 150 or so TCR beta chains were listed by the study as associated with cytomegalovirus. A later genetic analysis associated a missense DCLRE1C variant with V-gene and J-gene trimming of TCR beta chains, and an independent cohort replicated the association. Three of the identified cytomegalovirus-associated TCR beta chains were confirmed in vitro to be specific for cytomegalovirus antigens. Because counts were too low, roughly 18 rarely observed V segments, including chromosome 9 orphons, were left out of the earlier analysis of roughly 600 of the donors. When HLA alleles, especially DR and DQ, strongly co-occurred, attributing TCR associations to individual alleles was difficult. An earlier analysis of 587 of the donors showed that most TCR beta V segments appeared in productive rearrangements either about 87% or about 30% of the time, which broadly matched IMGT annotations. In a later genetic analysis, fewer N-insertions in productive TCRs were reported among donors in an Asian-associated ancestry cluster than the roughly 700-donor mean. A further reported finding was that TCR beta sequences accurately predicted the HLA-A and HLA-B alleles for most subjects in the first cohort. At a false discovery rate of 0.05, a later analysis linked under 20,000 TCR beta sequences to specific HLA alleles. A later analysis found that HLA-associated TCR beta chains were more clonally expanded and had lower generation probabilities than equally common non-associated chains. Immune exposure information for the cohort was limited to CMV serostatus. Some IMGT-functional V segments, including TRBV6-2 and TRBV6-3, could not be told apart with the 87-base-pair reads, so those segments were excluded. Roughly uniform sequencing depth across donors was assumed in presence/absence analyses, although this assumption may not hold. In a later analysis, the rate of TCR association differed among HLA loci, with DRB1 alleles having the most associated TCRs and HLA-C alleles having the fewest. In a later analysis, most CMV-associated TCR beta chains were found to appear HLA-restricted, with HLA associations seemingly driven largely by CMV exposure.

Library creation used the immunoSEQ multiplex PCR assay. For the multiplex PCR, a mixture combining 60 forward primers for TCR Vbeta segments and 13 reverse primers for TCR Jbeta segments was used. A multiplex PCR assay on genomic DNA amplified the CDR3 region of rearranged TCR beta genes. On the Illumina HiSeq System, the amplified TCR beta libraries were sequenced as 87-base-pair reads. Processing in the source paper ran as follows. In a later analysis, tens of millions of unique TCR beta chains were counted across the 500 to 850 repertoires, and roughly 11 million of these chains were shared by at least two donors. To remove PCR and sequencing errors, raw reads were error-corrected and collapsed into unique sequences using a nearest-neighbor algorithm that merged closely related sequences. V, D and J gene segments were assigned by aligning CDR3 sequences to IMGT reference sequences. For a sequence to be retained, at least a six-nucleotide match to both a V gene segment and a J gene segment was required. Rearrangements were called productive when the CDR3 lacked stop codons and stayed in frame with V and J; all others were non-productive. CDR3 was defined by IMGT convention, running from the second conserved V-encoded cysteine to the conserved J-encoded phenylalanine. The earlier analysis of around 640 of the donors excluded sequences that lacked an unambiguous match to a single V gene segment. An earlier analysis of over 450 of the donors classified V segments as functional when productive rearrangements were above 56.7% and as segregating when the standard deviation between donors was above 5%. A statistical classification framework was developed to diagnose cytomegalovirus status using the catalog of TCR beta chain sequences. In a later analysis, V and J genes were assigned by comparing TCR nucleotide sequences against IMGT/GENE-DB human TR gene sequences. The TCRdist pipeline was used in a later analysis to assign CDR3 sequences and most-parsimonious VDJ recombination scenarios. In a later analysis, each TCR beta chain was defined by its CDR3 amino acid sequence together with its V-gene family, and reads lacking a unique V-gene family were excluded. As a way to deal with suspected cross-contamination and a sequencing artifact, a later analysis dropped roughly 600 nucleotide sequences that were highly shared and had low generation probability. In a later analysis, a clonal expansion index for each public chain was calculated from normalized within-repertoire ranks of inferred template counts. A later analysis computed generation probabilities with a VDJ recombination model fitted to out-of-frame rearrangements, and checked the results against IGoR. Hypergeometric tests were used in a later analysis to score TCR-TCR, TCR-HLA and TCR-CMV co-occurrence, with a repertoire-size bias correction applied to the TCR pairs. To estimate false discovery rates, a later analysis permuted the HLA or CMV assignments 20 times. In a later analysis, co-occurring TCRs were grouped with DBSCAN, and TCRdist sequence similarity was added when clustering was performed within HLA-allele-positive subsets. Repertoires with fewer than 30,000 or more than 120,000 public chains were left out of co-occurrence clustering, as were about five repertoires with anomalous nucleotide sharing. Held by TCRdb, this immuneACCESS table contains in-frame sequences only and omits some clones. Under half of the omission traces to an unresolved V gene where checked; the cause of the rest is unknown. From that table come the V and J calls and clone size; the DNA was used to work out D and trimming. This sample has 120,000 or so clones in its table, and around three quarters of those were observed once. Just under 6.5% of the sample goes to the ten largest clones.

The rearranged segments are TRBV5-1 and TRBJ2-3, with a weak D call of TRBD2 (6 bases match). The clonotype was recovered from a woman aged 40 to 55 in good health and CMV-seronegative. Sequencing was performed on PBMCs. The CDR3: CASSLSGVGADTQYF. In nucleotide form, the sequence is TGCGCCAGCAGCTTGTCGGGAGTTGGTGCAGATACGCAGTATTTT.